This TCR beta chain was retrieved from a study of cytomegalovirus exposure and HLA in healthy donors. Overall study results and limits: The tendency of first-cohort TCR clusters to co-occur in the 100 to 150 validation repertoires emerged from a later analysis.

Profiling relied on immunoSEQ multiplex PCR, and the TCRdb table lists in-frame clones only, not all of them. This table has approximately 300,000 clones, 80% to 90% appearing once. Worth noting for this clone: Its antigen is unidentified.

The germline gives CDR1 DFQATT, CDR2 SNEGSKA (reference sequence). The CDR3 spans 11 residues. V lost 4 bases to trimming and J lost 7 bases, with 10 bases between them. This chain uses TRBV20-1 with TRBJ1-2; D is unclear. This clonotype originated in a woman aged 18-29 years in good health and CMV-seronegative. The sequenced sample consisted of PBMCs. Written as DNA, the CDR3 is TGCAGTGCTAAGAAGATCGGTGGCTACACCTTC. Protein product: CSAKKIGGYTF.